This entry lists 23 T cell receptor beta chains sequenced from one sample in a study of monozygotic twins with inflammatory bowel disease (dated by TCRdb to the late 2010s). Library method: 5' RACE. The run used an Illumina HiSeq 2500. Following reprocessing of the reads by TCRdb, the data hold one row per CDR3 protein sequence and no DNA is available. For this sample, the table gives under 200,000 distinct CDR3 sequences. More than 2.5% of the sample belongs to the ten largest clones. Sequences were obtained from blood. The receptors originated from a human donor with ulcerative colitis or Crohn's disease, or a healthy co-twin of an affected twin (not recorded which).

J is TRBJ2-6 and V is TRBV4-1; as DNA is missing, the TRBD1 call by TCRdb cannot be tested. CDR3 length equals 19 residues. Germline V gene sequence: CDR1 MGHRA, CDR2 YSYEKL. The CDR3 protein is CASSQEDRSKPSGANVLTF.

This chain connects TRBV6-5 to TRBJ1-2; TCRdb proposes TRBD1, but this gene call is untestable without DNA. This CDR3 spans 16 amino acids. The germline gives CDR1 MNHEY, CDR2 SVGAGI. CDR3 loop: CASSYRGTGLNWGYTF.

The V and J genes are TRBV7-3 and TRBJ2-3; TCRdb's D call of TRBD1 is untestable without DNA. This CDR3 spans 16 amino acids. The germline V gene has CDR1 SGHTA and CDR2 FQGTGA. This CDR3 reads CASSSLGQGAGDTQYF.

The chain is built from TRBV19 and TRBJ1-1. The CDR3 is 13 amino acids. The germline V gene has CDR1 LNHDA and CDR2 SQIVND (reference sequence). CDR3: CASSPARALGAFF.

The chain has TRBV18 and TRBJ2-6; the TCRdb D gene call, TRBD1, has no DNA to confirm it. Germline CDR1 and CDR2: KGHSH and LQKENI. CDR3 length: 15 amino acids. This chain's CDR3 is CASSPMGAGANVLTF.

V is TRBV24-1 and J is TRBJ2-4; the TRBD2 assignment by TCRdb is unverifiable without DNA. CDR1 is KGHDR, CDR2 SFDVKD, per germline. This CDR3 region has 14 residues. The CDR3 loop reads CATSDPLGGHIQYF.

This rearrangement joins TRBV25-1 to TRBJ1-1; TCRdb returns TRBD1, unconfirmable since there is no DNA. CDR1 MGHDK and CDR2 SYGVNS come from the germline V gene. CDR3 size: 18 residues. The CDR3 sequence is CASSEFFLLGGMNTEAFF.

The V call is TRBV5-1, the J call TRBJ1-1; TCRdb calls TRBD1, which cannot be checked without DNA. In germline, CDR1 is SGHRS, CDR2 YFSETQ. This CDR3 is 15 amino acids long. CDR3: CASRGGDFMNTEAFF.

V is TRBV7-9 and J is TRBJ1-1; TCRdb picks TRBD1, but there is no DNA to check that call. This CDR3 spans 13 amino acids. CDR1 is SEHNR and CDR2 is FQNEAQ in the germline V gene (reference sequence). The CDR3 protein is CASSLEGGTEAFF.

The V and J genes are TRBV7-9 and TRBJ2-5; TCRdb's assignment of TRBD2 cannot be checked, as there is no DNA. CDR3 length equals 17 residues. Germline CDR1 reads SEHNR; CDR2 reads FQNEAQ (reference sequence). The CDR3 spells CASSRTSPAFSQETQYF. The variable domain in full, with the rest retrieved from reference TRBV7-9 and TRBJ2-5, is DTGVSQNPRHKITKRGQNVTFRCDPISEHNRLYWYRQTLGQGPEFLTYFQNEAQLEKSRLLSDRFSAERPKGSFSTLEIQRTEQGDSAMYLCASSRTSPAFSQETQYFGPGTRLLVL.

This chain joins TRBV10-3 and TRBJ2-6; TCRdb picks TRBD1, but there is no DNA to check that call. The CDR3 has 15 residues. Germline-derived CDR1 and CDR2 are ENHRY and SYGVKD. The CDR3 reads CATAGDRDGANVLTF.

The rearrangement links TRBV24-1 to TRBJ2-1. Per the germline V gene, CDR1 is KGHDR and CDR2 is SFDVKD. The CDR3 runs 15 residues. This chain's CDR3 is CATSLGRELYNEQFF.

This chain joins TRBV5-4 and TRBJ2-7; TCRdb's D gene call, TRBD2, goes unchecked for lack of DNA. This CDR3 spans 14 amino acids. Germline V gene data show CDR1 as SGHNT and CDR2 as YYREEE (reference sequence). CDR3 loop: CASKQAGPTYEQYF.

CDR3 sequence reads: CASSLSVTPRGEQYF. The chain uses TRBV27 and TRBJ2-7. The CDR3 is 15 residues long. Germline V gene data show CDR1 as MNHEY and CDR2 as SMNVEV (reference sequence).

The chain employs TRBV7-2 and TRBJ1-1. The CDR3 consists of 11 residues. CDR1 and CDR2 from the germline V gene are SGHTA and FQGNSA. The CDR3 sequence is CASSRSAEAFF.

The J gene is TRBJ2-3, the V gene TRBV10-3; absent DNA, TCRdb's TRBD2 call cannot be checked. The CDR3 consists of 14 residues. Germline CDR1 ENHRY, CDR2 SYGVKD. CDR3 protein: CATRGYLSTDTQYF.

The chain joins TRBV5-1 to TRBJ1-1. Germline lookup yields CDR1 SGHRS and CDR2 YFSETQ. The CDR3 is made up of 14 amino acids. CDR3 residues: CASSPIDGTAEAFF.

The genes are TRBV25-1 and TRBJ1-5; TCRdb picks TRBD1, but there is no DNA to check that call. This CDR3 spans 14 amino acids. The germline V gene encodes CDR1 MGHDK and CDR2 SYGVNS. This CDR3 is CASSGTGGRQPQHF.

This rearrangement joins TRBV28 to TRBJ1-5; TCRdb's D gene call, TRBD1, goes unchecked for lack of DNA. Germline V gene data show CDR1 as MDHEN and CDR2 as SYDVKM. The CDR3 extends over 14 amino acids. The CDR3 protein is CASSYRASNQPQHF.

This rearrangement joins TRBV20-1 to TRBJ1-2; TCRdb picks TRBD1, but there is no DNA to check that call. This CDR3 is 13 amino acids long. CDR1 and CDR2 from the germline V gene are DFQATT and SNEGSKA (reference sequence). The CDR3 reads CSARFRAGYGYTF.

V is TRBV7-9 and J is TRBJ2-2; the D call of TRBD1 rests on TCRdb alone, since no DNA is present to check it. CDR3 length: 15 amino acids. CDR1 and CDR2 from the germline V gene are SEHNR and FQNEAQ (reference sequence). CDR3 region: CASSSRQPNTGELFF.

The CDR3: CASRPGPQRGFEQFF. The chain has TRBV6-1 and TRBJ2-1; TCRdb gives TRBD1 as the D gene, but with no DNA this cannot be confirmed. Germline V gene sequence: CDR1 MNHNS, CDR2 SASEGT. The CDR3 has 15 amino acids.

This rearrangement joins TRBV2 to TRBJ2-3; as DNA is missing, the TRBD1 call by TCRdb cannot be tested. The germline V gene encodes CDR1 SNHLY and CDR2 FYNNEI. This CDR3 is built from 16 residues. The CDR3: CASLVGGHLSTDTQYF. The whole variable domain, filled in from reference TRBV2 and TRBJ2-3, reads EPEVTQTPSHQVTQMGQEVILRCVPISNHLYFYWYRQILGQKVEFLVSFYNNEISEKSEIFDDQFSVERPDGSNFTLKIRSTKLEDSAMYFCASLVGGHLSTDTQYFGPGTRLTVL.